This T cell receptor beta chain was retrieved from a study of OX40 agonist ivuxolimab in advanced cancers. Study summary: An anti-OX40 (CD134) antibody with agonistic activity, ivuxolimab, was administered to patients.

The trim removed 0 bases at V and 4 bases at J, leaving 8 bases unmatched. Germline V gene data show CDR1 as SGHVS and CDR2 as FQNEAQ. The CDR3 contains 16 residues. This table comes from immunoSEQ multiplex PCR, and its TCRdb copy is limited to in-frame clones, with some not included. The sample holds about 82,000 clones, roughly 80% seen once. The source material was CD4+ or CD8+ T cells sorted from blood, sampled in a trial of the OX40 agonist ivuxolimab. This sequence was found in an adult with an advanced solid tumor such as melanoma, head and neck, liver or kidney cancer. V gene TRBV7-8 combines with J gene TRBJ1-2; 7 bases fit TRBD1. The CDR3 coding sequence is TGTGCCAGCAGCTTAGCCAGCCTAGACAGGGTCTATGGCTACACCTTC. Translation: CASSLASLDRVYGYTF.